This is a list of T cell receptor beta chains from one sample in a study of T-cell reconstitution after alpha-beta-depleted transplantation in children. Each CDR3 protein is one row after TCRdb ran MiXCR on the PCR reads. The data hold about 500,000 distinct CDR3 sequences, with around a third observed a single time. The material sequenced was PBMCs from the stem cell graft donor, taken from the stem cell graft. All receptors come from a human donor who donated a stem cell graft to a child with aplastic anemia. Each CDR3 is given with its conserved first and last residue. The D gene is left open where the match is weak. Expanded clones get a size class; other rows say once, few or many, or leave the size out.

size,V,D,J,length,CDR3,DNA
-,TRBV7-9,-,TRBJ2-7,14,CASSLEGGSYEQYF,TGTGCCAGCAGCTTAGAGGGTGGCTCCTACGAGCAGTACTTC
-,TRBV4-1,TRBD2,TRBJ2-1,15,CASSQGTSGRIEQFF,TGCGCCAGCAGCCAGGGGACTAGCGGGAGGATTGAGCAGTTCTTC
few,TRBV11-3,-,TRBJ2-2,14,CASSLGLRTGELFF,TGTGCCAGCAGCTTAGGGCTACGCACCGGGGAGCTGTTTTTT
few,TRBV3-1,TRBD1,TRBJ1-2,13,CASTPGQGDGYTF,TGTGCCAGCACTCCGGGACAGGGTGACGGCTACACCTTC
-,TRBV3-1,TRBD2,TRBJ2-5,21,CASSQDRSPGLAGIYQETQYF,TGTGCCAGCAGCCAAGATCGATCTCCGGGACTAGCGGGAATATATCAAGAGACCCAGTACTTC
-,TRBV18,TRBD1,TRBJ2-5,15,CASSYETGVRETQYF,TGTGCCAGCTCGTATGAGACAGGGGTAAGGGAGACCCAGTACTTC
few,TRBV6-2/TRBV6-3,-,TRBJ1-5,18,CASSYQDSFFNQNQPQHF,TGTGCCAGCAGTTACCAGGACAGTTTTTTCAACCAGAATCAGCCCCAGCATTTT
few,TRBV20-1,-,TRBJ1-1,13,CSAPGNANTEAFF,TGCAGTGCTCCAGGGAATGCGAACACTGAAGCTTTCTTT
-,TRBV6-1,TRBD1,TRBJ2-7,13,CASSAGQSYEQYF,TGTGCCAGCAGTGCGGGACAGTCCTACGAGCAGTACTTC
-,TRBV12-3/TRBV12-4,TRBD1,TRBJ2-6,16,CASLPGQPSGANVLTF,TGTGCCAGCTTACCGGGACAGCCCTCTGGGGCCAACGTCCTGACTTTC
-,TRBV7-2,-,TRBJ2-7,13,CASSYRRTYEQYF,TGTGCCAGCAGCTACCGCCGGACCTACGAGCAGTACTTC
-,TRBV29-1,TRBD2,TRBJ2-1,17,CSVEAIPGLAGPNEQFF,TGCAGCGTTGAAGCTATTCCGGGACTAGCGGGACCCAATGAGCAGTTCTTC
few,TRBV7-2,-,TRBJ2-3,14,CASSLASGTDTQYF,TGTGCCAGCAGCTTAGCGTCCGGCACAGATACGCAGTATTTT
-,TRBV20-1,-,TRBJ1-1,13,CSARHAGNTEAFF,TGCAGTGCTAGACACGCGGGGAACACTGAAGCTTTCTTT
-,TRBV4-2,TRBD2,TRBJ2-1,15,CASSLGLANNNEQFF,TGTGCCAGCAGCCTTGGACTAGCGAACAACAATGAGCAGTTCTTC
-,TRBV6-5,TRBD1,TRBJ1-2,14,CASSSDRANYGYTF,TGTGCCAGCAGTTCGGACAGGGCGAACTATGGCTACACCTTC
few,TRBV11-1,TRBD1,TRBJ2-6,19,CASSSWVRDRSSGANVLTF,TGTGCCAGCAGCTCTTGGGTCCGGGACAGAAGCTCTGGGGCCAACGTCCTGACTTTC
-,TRBV5-1,-,TRBJ2-5,12,CASRFREETQYF,TGCGCCAGCAGGTTCCGGGAAGAGACCCAGTACTTC
few,TRBV7-9,-,TRBJ1-5,15,CASSLSYGGNQPQHF,TGTGCCAGCAGCTTAAGTTACGGGGGCAATCAGCCCCAGCATTTT
few,TRBV7-9,-,TRBJ1-1,15,CASRYAEGGYTEAFF,TGTGCCAGCAGATACGCCGAGGGGGGTTACACTGAAGCTTTCTTT
-,TRBV27,TRBD2,TRBJ2-3,16,CASSLGEGRGTDTQYF,TGTGCCAGCAGTTTAGGGGAGGGCCGCGGCACAGATACGCAGTATTTT
-,TRBV29-1,-,TRBJ2-5,13,CSVDRLTAETQYF,TGCAGCGTTGATAGGCTGACCGCTGAGACCCAGTACTTC
-,TRBV10-2,TRBD2,TRBJ2-1,18,CASSESINRAGAYNEQFF,TGCGCCAGCAGTGAGTCGATCAATCGAGCGGGAGCTTACAATGAGCAGTTCTTC
-,TRBV5-6,TRBD1,TRBJ1-1,15,CASSLPDRGSGEAFF,TGTGCCAGCAGCTTGCCCGACAGGGGATCGGGTGAAGCTTTCTTT
-,TRBV20-1,-,TRBJ1-6,14,CSATTGHGNSPLHF,TGCAGTGCCACCACGGGACATGGCAATTCACCCCTCCACTTT
few,TRBV20-1,-,TRBJ2-1,15,CSASSPGTRMYEQFF,TGCAGTGCTTCAAGCCCCGGGACCAGAATGTATGAGCAGTTCTTC
once,TRBV27,TRBD1,TRBJ1-2,13,CASSRTGVRGYTF,TGTGCCAGCAGCAGGACAGGGGTCCGTGGCTACACCTTC
-,TRBV27,TRBD2,TRBJ2-1,17,CASSLSIAGGTYNEQFF,TGTGCCAGCAGTTTATCGATTGCGGGAGGGACTTACAATGAGCAGTTCTTC
-,TRBV11-2,-,TRBJ2-3,19,CASSLDWGAGTRTTDTQYF,TGTGCCAGCAGCTTAGATTGGGGTGCCGGCACTAGAACCACAGATACGCAGTATTTT
-,TRBV20-1,-,TRBJ2-7,10,CSAPVHEQYF,TGCAGTGCTCCTGTACACGAGCAGTACTTC
-,TRBV9,-,TRBJ2-1,13,CASSAGHPNEQFF,TGTGCCAGCAGCGCGGGACACCCCAATGAGCAGTTCTTC
-,TRBV7-2,-,TRBJ2-5,11,CASAERETQYF,TGTGCCAGCGCTGAGAGGGAGACCCAGTACTTC
-,TRBV20-1,TRBD2,TRBJ2-1,15,CSAQVAGGSYNEQFF,TGCAGTGCGCAGGTAGCGGGAGGCTCCTACAATGAGCAGTTCTTC
-,TRBV20-1,-,TRBJ2-2,17,CSARDEFRASFTGELFF,TGCAGTGCTAGAGATGAATTTAGGGCTAGCTTCACCGGGGAGCTGTTTTTT
few,TRBV7-8,-,TRBJ2-1,14,CASSLAGIYNEQFF,TGTGCCAGCAGCTTAGCGGGGATATACAATGAGCAGTTCTTC
-,TRBV5-1,TRBD1,TRBJ1-2,15,CASSWGQGLNYGYTF,TGCGCCAGCAGCTGGGGACAGGGGCTTAACTATGGCTACACCTTC
few,TRBV5-1,TRBD2,TRBJ2-1,18,CASSFEASGRHSYNEQFF,TGCGCCAGCAGCTTTGAGGCTAGCGGGAGGCATTCCTACAATGAGCAGTTCTTC